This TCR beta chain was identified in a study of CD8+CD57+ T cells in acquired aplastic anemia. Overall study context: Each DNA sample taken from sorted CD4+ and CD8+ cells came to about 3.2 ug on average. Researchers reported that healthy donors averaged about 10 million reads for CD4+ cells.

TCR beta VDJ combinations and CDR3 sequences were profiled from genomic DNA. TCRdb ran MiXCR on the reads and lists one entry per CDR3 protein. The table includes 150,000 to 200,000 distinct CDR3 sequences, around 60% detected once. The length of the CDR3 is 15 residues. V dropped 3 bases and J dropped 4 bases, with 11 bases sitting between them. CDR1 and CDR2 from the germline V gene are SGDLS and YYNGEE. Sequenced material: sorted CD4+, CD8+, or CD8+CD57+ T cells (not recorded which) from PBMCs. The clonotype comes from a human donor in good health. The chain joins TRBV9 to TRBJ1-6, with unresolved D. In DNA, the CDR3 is TGTGCCAGCAGCGAGCGGACTGGGTATAATTCACCCCTCCACTTT. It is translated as CASSERTGYNSPLHF.